This entry is about one T cell receptor beta chain. Sequencing used immunoSEQ multiplex PCR; TCRdb keeps in-frame clones, though not all of them. Of about 90,000 clones in the sample, roughly nine tenths were seen once. The source of the sample is a study of blood T cell repertoires in COVID-19. This CDR3 is 14 amino acids long. The germline V gene encodes CDR1 MNHEY and CDR2 SVGAGI. V was clipped by 0 bases and J by 3 bases, with 7 bases between them. The V and J genes are TRBV6-5 and TRBJ2-3, with D possibly TRBD1 on 5 matching bases. This receptor was obtained from a human donor with active COVID-19. The donor label of this sample is uncertain. Sequenced input: peripheral blood. CDR3 in amino acids: CASSYSSGTDTQYF. DNA of the CDR3: TGTGCCAGCAGTTACTCGTCAGGGACAGATACGCAGTATTTT.